The 24 T cell receptor beta chains in this list originate from one sample, sequenced in a study of blood T cell repertoires in COVID-19. The repertoire was sequenced with immunoSEQ multiplex PCR; TCRdb's copy has only in-frame clones and lacks some. The profile shows under 50,000 clones, roughly 90% of them singletons. Sequencing was performed on peripheral blood. These receptors all come from a man in his sixties or seventies with active COVID-19.

This rearrangement joins TRBV19 to TRBJ1-6; 10 bases are shared with TRBD1. Germline values: CDR1 LNHDA, CDR2 SQIVND (reference sequence). V shed 3 bases and J 7 bases; nucleotides not matched to a gene: 6. The CDR3 consists of 16 residues. The CDR3 sequence is CASSIPRDRGNSPLHF. The CDR3 DNA follows: TGTGCCAGTAGTATCCCCCGGGACAGGGGAAATTCACCCCTCCACTTT.

This clone came up a few times. V and J are TRBV15 and TRBJ2-7, with D perhaps TRBD2 (5 bases). Trimming removed 1 base from V and 0 bases from J, with 13 bases in between. There are 16 residues in the CDR3. The germline CDR1 and CDR2 sequences are LNHNV and YYDKDF (reference sequence). CDR3 sequence: CATSRGGRSGSYEQYF. Written as DNA, the CDR3 is TGTGCCACCAGCAGAGGAGGGCGGAGCGGCTCCTACGAGCAGTACTTC. The variable domain in full, completed from reference TRBV15 and TRBJ2-7, reads DAMVIQNPRYQVTQFGKPVTLSCSQTLNHNVMYWYQQKSSQAPKLLFHYYDKDFNNEADTPDNFQSRRPNTSFCFLDIRSPGLGDTAMYLCATSRGGRSGSYEQYFGPGTRLTVT.

The V gene is TRBV5-6, the J gene TRBJ2-7; a possible D gene is TRBD2 (6 bases). This CDR3 is built from 15 residues. Germline assignment: CDR1 SGHDT and CDR2 YYEEEE. The ends were cut back, 3 bases at V and 0 bases at J, with 13 bases in the middle. CDR3 loop: CASSYNGGISYEQYF. The DNA for the CDR3 is TGTGCCAGCAGCTACAACGGGGGTATCTCCTACGAGCAGTACTTC.

CDR3 residues: CASTEGGLNHYGYTF. In nucleotides, the CDR3 is TGTGCCAGCACCGAAGGCGGTCTGAACCACTATGGCTACACCTTC. The chain is built from TRBV5-6 and TRBJ1-2; no clear D. This CDR3 has 15 amino acids. With 6 bases removed from V and 3 bases from J, the gap between germline ends came to 18 bases. Germline V gene data show CDR1 as SGHDT and CDR2 as YYEEEE. Drawing the rest from reference TRBV5-6 and TRBJ1-2, the complete variable domain is DAGVTQSPTHLIKTRGQQVTLRCSPKSGHDTVSWYQQALGQGPQFIFQYYEEEERQRGNFPDRFSGHQFPNYSSELNVNALLLGDSALYLCASTEGGLNHYGYTFGSGTRLTVV.

The chain couples TRBV7-9 to TRBJ1-2; D gene unclear. Trimming shortened V by 2 bases and J by 6 bases, and 7 bases separated the two germline ends. CDR3 size: 12 residues. Germline V gene data show CDR1 as SEHNR and CDR2 as FQNEAQ (reference sequence). This CDR3 reads CASSLIADGYTF. The DNA for the CDR3 is TGTGCCAGCAGCTTAATTGCAGATGGCTACACCTTC.

This rearrangement joins TRBV7-8 to TRBJ2-5; 10 bases line up with TRBD1. Germline trimming cut 3 bases from V and 5 bases from J; bases unmatched to any gene: 9. This CDR3 is built from 16 residues. Looked up from germline, CDR1 is SGHVS and CDR2 is FQNEAQ. CDR3 in amino acids: CASSFRPGQGWETQYF. In DNA form, the CDR3 reads TGTGCCAGCAGCTTCAGACCGGGACAGGGGTGGGAGACCCAGTACTTC.

The chain uses TRBV12-5 and TRBJ2-7; D possibly corresponds to TRBD1 (5 bases). The CDR3 spans 16 residues. From germline, CDR1 is LGHNT and CDR2 FRNRAP. V gave up 0 bases and J gave up 6 bases, with 18 bases separating them. The CDR3 coding sequence is TGTGCTAGTGGTTTGGTTCCTCCTCATCCAGGGCCCGAGCAGTACTTC. It is translated as CASGLVPPHPGPEQYF.

The chain links TRBV5-8 to TRBJ1-4; D ambiguous. V dropped 5 bases and J dropped 7 bases, with 21 bases sitting between them. CDR1 and CDR2 (germline): SGHTS, YDEGEE. CDR3 length: 16 amino acids. CDR3 DNA sequence: TGTGCCAGCAGTCATGGTGGGCCAAGGTCATTTGAAAAACTGTTTTTT. This codes for CASSHGGPRSFEKLFF.

The chain has TRBV5-1 and TRBJ2-3, with 10 bases matching TRBD2. From germline, CDR1 is SGHRS and CDR2 YFSETQ. Trimming took 5 bases from V and 0 from J; bases not matched to a gene: 3. The CDR3 runs to 15 residues. The DNA for the CDR3 is TGCGCCAGCAGTAAGACTAGCGGGAGCACAGATACGCAGTATTTT. Translation: CASSKTSGSTDTQYF.

The chain uses TRBV7-2 and TRBJ1-6; maybe TRBD1 (5 bases). The CDR3 is made up of 12 amino acids. Germline V CDR1 and CDR2: SGHTA, FQGNSA. Trimming took off 5 bases at V and 10 bases at J, with 9 bases between the two ends. For the CDR3, the DNA is TGTGCCAGCAGCGCCGACAGCTCACCCCTCCACTTT. This gives the protein CASSADSSPLHF.

The chain uses TRBV29-1 and TRBJ2-1; 8 bases are shared with TRBD2. This CDR3 spans 15 amino acids. The J segment lost 7 bases and the V segment lost 4 bases, leaving 12 bases of the junction unmatched. The germline V gene encodes CDR1 SQVTM and CDR2 ANQGSEA. The CDR3 bases are TGCAGCGTTGTCCGTTGGACTAGCTCGTTAAATGAGCAGTTCTTC. This sequence encodes CSVVRWTSSLNEQFF.

The chain has TRBV10-3 and TRBJ1-5, with 9 nucleotides matching TRBD1. V shed 5 bases and J 0 bases; nucleotides not matched to a gene: 11. Germline V gene data show CDR1 as ENHRY and CDR2 as SYGVKD. The CDR3 is made up of 18 amino acids. This chain's CDR3 is CAISSGTGRGDSNQPQHF. The CDR3 nucleotides read TGTGCCATCAGTTCCGGGACAGGGCGGGGGGATAGCAATCAGCCCCAGCATTTT.

The CDR3 sequence is CASSPPGLATDTQYF. In nucleotides, the CDR3 is TGTGCCAGCAGCCCCCCGGGACTAGCGACAGATACGCAGTATTTT. This chain links TRBV28 with TRBJ2-3; 10 bases map to TRBD2. Germline CDR1 reads MDHEN; CDR2 reads SYDVKM. This CDR3 has 15 amino acids. The ends lost 6 bases at V and 3 bases at J; junction bases unmatched: 6.

The chain carries TRBV5-1 and TRBJ2-3, with D tentatively TRBD2 (6 bases). V lost 2 bases and J 2 bases, leaving 9 bases between the germline ends. Germline V gene lookup returns CDR1 SGHRS and CDR2 YFSETQ. The CDR3 covers 14 residues. This CDR3 is CASSLGGITDTQYF. As DNA, the CDR3 is TGCGCCAGCAGCTTAGGAGGGATCACAGATACGCAGTATTTT.

This CDR3 is CAWSGLAKNIQYF. The CDR3, as DNA: TGTGCCTGGAGTGGGCTAGCCAAAAACATTCAGTACTTC. This rearrangement joins TRBV30 to TRBJ2-4; no firm D call. This CDR3 contains 13 residues. The germline gives CDR1 GTSNPN, CDR2 SVGIG (reference sequence). The V and J ends lost 1 base and 0 bases respectively, with 4 bases between them.

This clone was detected once. This sequence joins TRBV19 and TRBJ1-5; TRBD1 agrees at 8 bases. This CDR3 has 15 residues. V was clipped by 6 bases and J by 3 bases; unmatched bases: 7. The germline V gene encodes CDR1 LNHDA and CDR2 SQIVND (reference sequence). The CDR3 region is CASRTRGQANQPQHF. The CDR3 coding sequence is TGTGCCAGTAGAACCCGGGGACAGGCCAATCAGCCCCAGCATTTT.

The chain combines TRBV14 with TRBJ2-2; the match to TRBD1 covers 8 bases. CDR3 length: 16 amino acids. Germline lookup yields CDR1 SGHDN and CDR2 FVKESK. Trimming at V came to 2 bases and at J to 2 bases, leaving 4 bases not matched to a gene. The CDR3 reads CASSQWTGINTGELFF. CDR3 DNA: TGTGCCAGCAGCCAATGGACAGGGATCAACACCGGGGAGCTGTTTTTT. The full variable domain, with the rest looked up from reference TRBV14 and TRBJ2-2, is EAGVTQFPSHSVIEKGQTVTLRCDPISGHDNLYWYRRVMGKEIKFLLHFVKESKQDESGMPNNRFLAERTGGTYSTLKVQPAELEDSGVYFCASSQWTGINTGELFFGEGSRLTVL.

The rearrangement links TRBV18 to TRBJ1-2; 11 bases fit TRBD1. Germline V lookup: CDR1 KGHSH, CDR2 LQKENI. The CDR3 has 15 amino acids. The V gene end was trimmed by 3 bases and the J gene end by 8 bases; junction bases not matched to a gene: 8. The chain's CDR3 is CASSPVGQGARGYTF. DNA for the CDR3: TGTGCCAGCTCACCGGTTGGACAGGGGGCGCGGGGCTACACCTTC.

The chain uses TRBV19 and TRBJ1-1; 11 nucleotides line up with TRBD1. Per germline, CDR1 LNHDA and CDR2 SQIVND (reference sequence). This CDR3 has 14 amino acids. V shed 5 bases, J shed 9 bases, and the junction held 8 bases outside the gene matches. The CDR3, as DNA: TGTGCCAGTAGTCGGGACAGGGGGAACCAACAAGCTTTCTTT. As protein: CASSRDRGNQQAFF.

In this sample, this clone turned up once. V and J are TRBV5-1 and TRBJ2-2; 11 bases map to TRBD2. The CDR3 totals 17 residues. The V segment lost 1 base and the J segment 4 bases; nucleotides outside the gene matches: 6. From germline, CDR1 is SGHRS and CDR2 YFSETQ. The CDR3 reads CASSLSPGTSGTGELFF. CDR3 nucleotides: TGCGCCAGCAGCTTGTCCCCCGGGACTAGCGGCACCGGGGAGCTGTTTTTT.

This chain links TRBV4-3 with TRBJ1-6, with D unclear. The CDR3 extends over 17 amino acids. The V gene lost 1 base and the J gene lost 3 bases, with 13 bases spanning the gap. Germline loops: CDR1 LGHNA, CDR2 YSLEER. The CDR3 is CASSQVLGRDYNSPLHF. Here the CDR3 DNA reads TGCGCCAGCAGCCAAGTCTTGGGGAGGGACTATAATTCACCCCTCCACTTT.

The chain joins TRBV19 to TRBJ2-1; TRBD2 matches at 10 bases. The trim removed 7 bases at V and 1 base at J, leaving 4 bases unmatched. The CDR3 consists of 15 residues. Germline assignment: CDR1 LNHDA and CDR2 SQIVND (reference sequence). The CDR3 DNA is TGTGCCAGTACCCCTAGCGGGGGATCCTACAATGAGCAGTTCTTC. This gives the protein CASTPSGGSYNEQFF.

This chain uses TRBV6-2 or TRBV6-3 with TRBJ1-5; D is uncertain. Germline V lookup: CDR1 MNHEY, CDR2 SVGEGT. V was shortened by 0 bases and J by 1 base, with 7 bases between the two germline ends. This CDR3 spans 15 amino acids. CDR3 coding DNA: TGTGCCAGCAGTTACTCAGACATAAGCAATCAGCCCCAGCATTTT. It codes for CASSYSDISNQPQHF.

This clone was counted once. The genes are TRBV9 and TRBJ1-6, with unresolved D. From germline, CDR1 is SGDLS and CDR2 YYNGEE. V shed 3 bases and J shed 0 bases, with 7 bases lying between them. This CDR3 region has 15 residues. DNA of the CDR3: TGTGCCAGCAGCGCAGGTAGCTCCTATAATTCACCCCTCCACTTT. Translation: CASSAGSSYNSPLHF.